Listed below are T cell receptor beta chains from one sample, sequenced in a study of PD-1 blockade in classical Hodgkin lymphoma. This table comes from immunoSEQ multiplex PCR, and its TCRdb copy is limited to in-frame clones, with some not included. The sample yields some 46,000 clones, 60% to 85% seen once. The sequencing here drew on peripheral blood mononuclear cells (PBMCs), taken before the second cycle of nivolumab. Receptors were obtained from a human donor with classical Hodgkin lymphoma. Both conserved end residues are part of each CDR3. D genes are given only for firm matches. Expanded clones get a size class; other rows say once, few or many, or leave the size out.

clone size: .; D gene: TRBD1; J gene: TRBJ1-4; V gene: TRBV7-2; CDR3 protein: CASSNGQATNEKLFF; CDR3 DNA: TGTGCCAGCAGCAATGGACAGGCCACTAATGAAAAACTGTTTTTT
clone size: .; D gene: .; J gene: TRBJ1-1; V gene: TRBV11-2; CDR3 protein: CASSWTGNTEAFF; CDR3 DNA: TGTGCCAGCAGCTGGACCGGGAACACTGAAGCTTTCTTT
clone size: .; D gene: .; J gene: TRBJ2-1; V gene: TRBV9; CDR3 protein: CASSVDRNEQFF; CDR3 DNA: TGTGCCAGCAGCGTTGACCGAAATGAGCAGTTCTTC
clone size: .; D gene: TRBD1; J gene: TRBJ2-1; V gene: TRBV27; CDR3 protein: CASSVTGGNEQFF; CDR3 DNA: TGTGCCAGCAGCGTGACAGGGGGCAATGAGCAGTTCTTC
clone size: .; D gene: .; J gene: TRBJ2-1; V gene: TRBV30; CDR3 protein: CAWSVRAGAMYNEQFF; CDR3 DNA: TGTGCCTGGAGTGTACGGGCGGGGGCGATGTACAATGAGCAGTTCTTC
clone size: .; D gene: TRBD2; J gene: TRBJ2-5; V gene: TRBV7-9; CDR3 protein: CASQGLAGGYGETQYF; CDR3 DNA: TGTGCCAGCCAGGGACTAGCGGGAGGTTACGGAGAGACCCAGTACTTC
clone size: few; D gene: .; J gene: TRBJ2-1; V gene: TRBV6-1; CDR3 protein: CASSDTENNEQFF; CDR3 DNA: TGTGCCAGCAGTGACACCGAGAATAATGAGCAGTTCTTC
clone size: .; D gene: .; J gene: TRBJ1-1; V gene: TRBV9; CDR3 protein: CASSVGRSLNTEAFF; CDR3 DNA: TGTGCCAGCAGCGTAGGCAGGAGTTTGAACACTGAAGCTTTCTTT
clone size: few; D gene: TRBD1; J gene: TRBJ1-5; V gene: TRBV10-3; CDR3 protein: CAISDDNQGGKAQHF; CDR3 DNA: TGTGCCATCAGTGATGACAATCAGGGGGGTAAGGCCCAGCATTTT
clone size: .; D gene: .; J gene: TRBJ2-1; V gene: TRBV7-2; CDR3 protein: CASSFSVASRNEQFF; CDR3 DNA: TGTGCCAGCAGCTTTTCGGTAGCGAGCAGGAATGAGCAGTTCTTC
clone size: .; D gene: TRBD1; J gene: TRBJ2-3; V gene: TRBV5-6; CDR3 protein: CASSFGQGGVTQYF; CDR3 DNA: TGTGCCAGCAGCTTCGGACAGGGAGGAGTTACGCAGTATTTT
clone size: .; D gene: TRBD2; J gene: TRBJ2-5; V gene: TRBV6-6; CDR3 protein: CASRQTSGETQYF; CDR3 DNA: TGTGCCAGCAGGCAGACTAGCGGAGAGACCCAGTACTTC
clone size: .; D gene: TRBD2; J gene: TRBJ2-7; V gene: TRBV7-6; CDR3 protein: CASSLAPLAGGYEQYF; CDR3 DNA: TGTGCCAGCAGCTTAGCCCCACTAGCGGGGGGCTACGAGCAGTACTTC
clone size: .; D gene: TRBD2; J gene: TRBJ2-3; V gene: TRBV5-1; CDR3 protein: CASMKAGGPDTQYF; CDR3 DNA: TGCGCCAGCATGAAAGCGGGGGGCCCAGATACGCAGTATTTT
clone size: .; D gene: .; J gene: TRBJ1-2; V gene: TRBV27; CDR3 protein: CASSIGGVRGGYTF; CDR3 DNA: TGTGCCAGCAGTATCGGGGGGGTACGGGGTGGCTACACCTTC
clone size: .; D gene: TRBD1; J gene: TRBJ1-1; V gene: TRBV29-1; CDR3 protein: CSVAGGQGMSGGNTEAFF; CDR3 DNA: TGCAGCGTTGCAGGGGGACAGGGGATGTCGGGCGGGAACACTGAAGCTTTCTTT
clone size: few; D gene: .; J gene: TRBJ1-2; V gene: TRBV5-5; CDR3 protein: CASREGMRYGYTF; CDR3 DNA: TGTGCCAGCAGGGAGGGGATGCGCTATGGCTACACCTTC
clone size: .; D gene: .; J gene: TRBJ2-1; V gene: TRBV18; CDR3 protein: CASSLPNDNEQFF; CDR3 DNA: TGTGCCAGCTCACTCCCCAATGACAATGAGCAGTTCTTC
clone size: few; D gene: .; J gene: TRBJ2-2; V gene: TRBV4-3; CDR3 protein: CASSPYDTPNTGELFF; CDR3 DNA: TGCGCCAGCAGCCCTTATGACACCCCGAACACCGGGGAGCTGTTTTTT
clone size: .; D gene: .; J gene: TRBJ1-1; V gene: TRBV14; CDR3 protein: CASSHHQGFTEAFF; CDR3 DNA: TGTGCCAGCAGCCACCACCAGGGTTTCACTGAAGCTTTCTTT
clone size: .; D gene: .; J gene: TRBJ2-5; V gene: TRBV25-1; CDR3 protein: CASSDGGRETQYF; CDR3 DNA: TGTGCCAGCAGTGATGGAGGAAGGGAGACCCAGTACTTC
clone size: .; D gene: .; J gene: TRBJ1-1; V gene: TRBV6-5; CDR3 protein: CASSYPGVMNTEAFF; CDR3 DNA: TGTGCCAGCAGTTATCCGGGGGTCATGAACACTGAAGCTTTCTTT
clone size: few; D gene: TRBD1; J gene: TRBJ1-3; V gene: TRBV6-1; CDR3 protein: CASSEALWTGLSGNTIYF; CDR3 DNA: TGTGCCAGCAGTGAAGCGCTTTGGACAGGGTTATCTGGAAACACCATATATTTT
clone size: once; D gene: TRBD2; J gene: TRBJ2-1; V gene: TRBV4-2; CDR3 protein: CASSQGPPGTSRNNEQFF; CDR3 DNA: TGTGCCAGCAGCCAAGGCCCGCCGGGGACTAGCCGGAACAATGAGCAGTTCTTC
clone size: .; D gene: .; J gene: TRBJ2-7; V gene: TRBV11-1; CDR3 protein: CASSLADGYEQYF; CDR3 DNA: TGTGCCAGCAGCTTAGCAGACGGCTACGAGCAGTACTTC
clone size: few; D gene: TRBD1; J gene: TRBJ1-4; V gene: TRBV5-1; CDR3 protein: CASSLAGQGGEKLFF; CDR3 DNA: TGCGCCAGCAGCTTGGCAGGACAGGGCGGTGAAAAACTGTTTTTT
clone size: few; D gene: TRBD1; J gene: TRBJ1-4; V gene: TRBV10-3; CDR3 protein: CAIRGDREEEKLFF; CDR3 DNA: TGTGCCATCAGGGGGGACAGGGAGGAGGAAAAACTGTTTTTT
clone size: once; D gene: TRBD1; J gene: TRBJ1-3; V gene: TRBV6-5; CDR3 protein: CASTYRGLTGNTIYF; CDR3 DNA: TGTGCCAGCACTTACAGGGGGCTTACTGGAAACACCATATATTTT
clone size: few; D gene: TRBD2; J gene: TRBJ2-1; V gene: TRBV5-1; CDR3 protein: CASSPDPGLAGVRIF; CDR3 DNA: TGCGCCAGCAGCCCCGACCCGGGACTAGCGGGAGTCCGGATCTTC
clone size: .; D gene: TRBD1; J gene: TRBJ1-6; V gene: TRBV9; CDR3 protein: CASSGQTGVNSPLHF; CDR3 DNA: TGTGCCAGCAGCGGGCAGACAGGGGTCAATTCACCCCTCCACTTT
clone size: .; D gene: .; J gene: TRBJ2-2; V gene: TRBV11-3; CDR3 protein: CASSLAGSNTGELFF; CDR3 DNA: TGTGCCAGCAGCTTGGCGGGGTCGAACACCGGGGAGCTGTTTTTT
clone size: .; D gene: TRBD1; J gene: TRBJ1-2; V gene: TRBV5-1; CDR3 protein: CASSPGQGGGYTF; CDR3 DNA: TGCGCCAGCAGCCCGGGACAGGGGGGTGGCTACACCTTC
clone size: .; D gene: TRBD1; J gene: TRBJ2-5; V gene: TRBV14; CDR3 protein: CASSQQGQVGETQYF; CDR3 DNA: TGTGCCAGCAGCCAACAGGGACAGGTCGGAGAGACCCAGTACTTC
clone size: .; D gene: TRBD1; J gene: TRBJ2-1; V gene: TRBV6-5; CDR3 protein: CASSHRGREQFF; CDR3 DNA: TGTGCCAGCAGCCACAGGGGGCGCGAGCAGTTCTTC
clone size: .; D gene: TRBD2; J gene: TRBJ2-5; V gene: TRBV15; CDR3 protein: CATSRGGLAGQETQYF; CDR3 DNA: TGTGCCACCAGCAGGGGGGGACTAGCGGGACAAGAGACCCAGTACTTC
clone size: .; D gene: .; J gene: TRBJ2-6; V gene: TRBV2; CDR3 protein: CASSETGSGANVLTF; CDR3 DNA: TGTGCCAGCAGTGAAACAGGATCTGGGGCCAACGTCCTGACTTTC
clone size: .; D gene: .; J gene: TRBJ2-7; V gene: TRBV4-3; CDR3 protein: CASSQGPKNEQYF; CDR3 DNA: TGCGCCAGCAGCCAGGGACCGAAAAACGAGCAGTACTTC
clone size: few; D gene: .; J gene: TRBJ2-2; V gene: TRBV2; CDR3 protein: CASSNRGNTGELFF; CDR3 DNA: TGTGCCAGCAGTAACCGAGGGAACACCGGGGAGCTGTTTTTT
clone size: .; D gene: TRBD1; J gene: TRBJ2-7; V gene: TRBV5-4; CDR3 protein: CASSLGQGRNEQYF; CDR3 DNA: TGTGCCAGCAGCTTGGGACAGGGGAGAAACGAGCAGTACTTC
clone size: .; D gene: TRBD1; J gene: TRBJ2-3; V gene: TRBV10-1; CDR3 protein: CASSRDRSTARTDTQYF; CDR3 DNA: TGCGCCAGCAGTCGGGACAGGTCGACGGCCCGCACAGATACGCAGTATTTT
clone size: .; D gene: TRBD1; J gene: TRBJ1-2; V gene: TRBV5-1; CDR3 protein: CASSTYRGGSELDYGYTF; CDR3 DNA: TGCGCCAGCAGCACCTACAGGGGAGGATCTGAACTGGACTATGGCTACACCTTC
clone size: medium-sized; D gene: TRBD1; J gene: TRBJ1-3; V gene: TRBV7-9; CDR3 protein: CASSSGQASGNTIYF; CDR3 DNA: TGTGCCAGCAGTTCGGGACAGGCCTCTGGAAACACCATATATTTT
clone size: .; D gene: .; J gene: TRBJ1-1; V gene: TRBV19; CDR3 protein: CASSKDRLQNTEAFF; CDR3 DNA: TGTGCCAGTAGTAAAGACAGGCTACAGAACACTGAAGCTTTCTTT
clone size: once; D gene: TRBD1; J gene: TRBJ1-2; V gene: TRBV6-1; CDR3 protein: CASSVSQGANGYTF; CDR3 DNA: TGTGCCAGCAGTGTGTCCCAGGGGGCGAATGGCTACACCTTC
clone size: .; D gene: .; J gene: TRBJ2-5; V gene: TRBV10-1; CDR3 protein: CASSDSGGAETQYF; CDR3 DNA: TGCGCCAGCAGTGATTCGGGCGGGGCGGAGACCCAGTACTTC
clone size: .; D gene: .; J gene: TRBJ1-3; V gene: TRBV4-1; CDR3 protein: CASSQDGARTGNTIYF; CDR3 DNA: TGCGCCAGCAGCCAAGATGGGGCCCGCACGGGAAACACCATATATTTT
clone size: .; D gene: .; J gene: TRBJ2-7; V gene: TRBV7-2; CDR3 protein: CASSSRLAYEQYF; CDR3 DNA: TGTGCCAGCAGCTCCCGACTAGCCTACGAGCAGTACTTC
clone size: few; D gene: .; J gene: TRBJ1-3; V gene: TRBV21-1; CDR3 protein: CASSNPGSGNTIYF; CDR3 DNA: TGTGCCAGCAGCAACCCAGGGTCAGGTAACACCATATATTTT
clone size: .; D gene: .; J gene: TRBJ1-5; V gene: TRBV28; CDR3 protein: CASSNGPQHF; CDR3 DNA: TGTGCCAGCAGTAACGGGCCCCAGCATTTT
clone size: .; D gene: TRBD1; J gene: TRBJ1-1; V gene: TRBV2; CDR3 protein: CARDFTGTANTEAFF; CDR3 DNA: TGTGCCAGGGATTTCACCGGGACAGCGAACACTGAAGCTTTCTTT
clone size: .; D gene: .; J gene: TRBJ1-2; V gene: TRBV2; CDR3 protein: CASTWGGGYGYTF; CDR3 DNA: TGTGCCAGCACCTGGGGGGGTGGGTATGGCTACACCTTC
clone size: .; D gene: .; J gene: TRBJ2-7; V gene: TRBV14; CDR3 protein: CASSQDLSGSEQYF; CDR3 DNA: TGTGCCAGCAGCCAAGATCTTAGCGGTAGCGAGCAGTACTTC
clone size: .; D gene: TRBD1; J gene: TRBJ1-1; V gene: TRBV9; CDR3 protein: CASSGRTGMNTEAFF; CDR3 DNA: TGTGCCAGCAGCGGCCGGACAGGCATGAACACTGAAGCTTTCTTT
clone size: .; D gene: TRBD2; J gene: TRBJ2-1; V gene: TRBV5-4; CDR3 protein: CASSPMAGGRDNEQFF; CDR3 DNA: TGTGCCAGCAGCCCCATGGCGGGGGGGCGGGACAATGAGCAGTTCTTC
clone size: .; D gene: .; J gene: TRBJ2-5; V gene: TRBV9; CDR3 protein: CASSAGDSQETQYF; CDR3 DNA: TGTGCCAGCAGCGCGGGGGACAGCCAAGAGACCCAGTACTTC